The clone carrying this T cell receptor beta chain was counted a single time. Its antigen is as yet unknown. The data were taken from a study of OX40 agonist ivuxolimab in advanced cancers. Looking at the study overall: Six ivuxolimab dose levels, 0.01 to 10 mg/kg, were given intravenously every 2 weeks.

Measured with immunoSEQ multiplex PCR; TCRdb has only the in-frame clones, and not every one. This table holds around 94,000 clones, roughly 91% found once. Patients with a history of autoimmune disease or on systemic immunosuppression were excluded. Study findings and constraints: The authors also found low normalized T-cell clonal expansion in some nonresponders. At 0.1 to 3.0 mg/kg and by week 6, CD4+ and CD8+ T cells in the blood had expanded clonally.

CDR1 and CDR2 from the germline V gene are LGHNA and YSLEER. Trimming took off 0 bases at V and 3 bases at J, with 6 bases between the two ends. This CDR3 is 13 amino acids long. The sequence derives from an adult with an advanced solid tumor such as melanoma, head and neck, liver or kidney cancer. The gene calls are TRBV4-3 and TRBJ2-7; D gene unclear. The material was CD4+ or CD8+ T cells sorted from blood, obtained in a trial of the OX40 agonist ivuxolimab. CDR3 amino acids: CASSQDIRYEQYF. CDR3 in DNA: TGCGCCAGCAGCCAAGATATCCGCTACGAGCAGTACTTC.